What follows describes a single TCR beta chain. Trimming cost V 0 bases and J 5 bases, with 17 bases left between them. Germline loops: CDR1 SGHRS, CDR2 YFSETQ. This CDR3 comprises 16 residues. This specimen comes from a study of chemoradiotherapy in HPV16-positive cancers. Generated by immunoSEQ multiplex PCR, the TCRdb table keeps only in-frame clones and is missing some. The profile shows 9,000 to 13,000 clones, about 80% of them singletons. This clonotype was sampled from a human donor with HPV-associated anogenital cancer. Here the sequenced sample was tumor tissue, taken from a patient who underwent chemoradiotherapy. The chain recombines TRBV5-1 with TRBJ1-1, with D uncertain. The CDR3 coding sequence is TGCGCCAGCAGCTTGGCCGGTTCCGACGGTTGGACTGAAGCTTTCTTT. It yields the protein CASSLAGSDGWTEAFF. Full variable domain (remainder filled in from reference TRBV5-1 and TRBJ1-1): KAGVTQTPRYLIKTRGQQVTLSCSPISGHRSVSWYQQTPGQGLQFLFEYFSETQRNKGNFPGRFSGRQFSNSRSEMNVSTLELGDSALYLCASSLAGSDGWTEAFFGQGTRLTVV.